This TCR beta chain was captured in a study of T cells expressing NK-cell markers. The length of the CDR3 is 16 residues. Germline V lookup: CDR1 SQVTM, CDR2 ANQGSEA. Generation of TCR beta cDNA was performed by 5'RACE template switching incorporating UMIs. TCRdb processed the 5' RACE reads again and assigns one entry to each CDR3 protein, with no DNA. The sample has around 550,000 distinct CDR3 sequences, and its top ten clones hold 3% to 4.5%. The origin of this receptor is a man between 18 and 29 years old in good health. This chain uses TRBV29-1 with TRBJ2-1; the D call of TRBD1 rests on TCRdb alone, since no DNA is present to check it. The sample consisted of blood T cells: a sorted CD56 or NKG2C T cell subset, CD4+ or CD8+ T cells, or bulk PBMC T cells (not recorded which). The CDR3 reads CSVEGGGTGKNNEQFF.